This T cell receptor beta chain stems from a study of blood T cell repertoires in COVID-19. Across the study: Specimens from acute and convalescent COVID-19 originated in the United States, Italy and Spain. PBMCs, B-cell-depleted T cells, or T cells were the source of the cDNA or gDNA that made up the material.

The germline CDR1 and CDR2 sequences are LGHNA and YSLEER. V shed 5 bases, J shed 1 base, and the junction held 7 bases outside the gene matches. CDR3 size: 15 residues. Original handling: Reference gene primer amplification yielded estimated nucleated cell counts. Repertoires were generated with immunoSEQ multiplex PCR, while TCRdb's copy carries only in-frame clones and drops some. The V and J calls and clone size come from that table; D and trimming were worked out from the DNA. The sample shows over 100,000 clones, 86% of them seen only once. The chain joins TRBV4-3 to TRBJ1-1, with 7 bases that match TRBD1. The sequenced sample consisted of peripheral blood. The sequence derives from a man aged 40-49 years with acute or convalescent COVID-19. The CDR3 sequence is CASSAPGQRNTEAFF. CDR3 nucleotide sequence: TGCGCCAGCAGCGCGCCGGGACAGAGGAACACTGAAGCTTTCTTT.